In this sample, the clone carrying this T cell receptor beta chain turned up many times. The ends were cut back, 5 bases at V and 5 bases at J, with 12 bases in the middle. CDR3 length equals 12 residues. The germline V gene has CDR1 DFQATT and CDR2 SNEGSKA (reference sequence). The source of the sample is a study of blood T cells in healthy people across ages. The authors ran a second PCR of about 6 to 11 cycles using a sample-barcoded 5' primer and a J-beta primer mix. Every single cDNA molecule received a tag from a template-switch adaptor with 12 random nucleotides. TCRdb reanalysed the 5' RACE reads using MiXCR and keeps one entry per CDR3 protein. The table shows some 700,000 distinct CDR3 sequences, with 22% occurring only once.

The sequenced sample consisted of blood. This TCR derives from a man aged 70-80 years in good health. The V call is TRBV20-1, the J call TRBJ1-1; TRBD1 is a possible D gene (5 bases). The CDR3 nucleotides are TGCAGTGCTCCGGCGGGGGGGACTGAAGCTTTCTTT. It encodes CSAPAGGTEAFF.